Listed below are T cell receptor beta chains from one sample, sequenced in a study of blood T cell repertoires in COVID-19. The protocol was immunoSEQ multiplex PCR, while the TCRdb copy is restricted to in-frame clones and leaves out a portion. The profile shows around 140,000 clones, 75% to 90% of them singletons. Sequencing was performed on peripheral blood. The receptors were sampled from a man over 45 with active COVID-19. CDR3s include the opening cysteine and the closing phenylalanine or tryptophan. The order of the fields is V gene, clone size, J gene, D gene, CDR3 DNA, CDR3 protein. A D gene is named only where the DNA matches it firmly. Clone size is given for some rows only: seen once, a few or many times, or a class if the clone is expanded.

>TRBV19|.|TRBJ1-5|.
TGTGCCAGTAGTATATCAGGGTTTAGACAGCCCCAGCATTTT
CASSISGFRQPQHF
>TRBV12-3/TRBV12-4|.|TRBJ1-5|.
TGTGCCAGCAGTTTTTCGGGGAATCAGCCCCAGCATTTT
CASSFSGNQPQHF
>TRBV9|.|TRBJ2-7|.
TGTGCCAGCAGCGTAGGAGGGGGGGACGTCTACGAGCAGTACTTC
CASSVGGGDVYEQYF
>TRBV5-6|.|TRBJ1-2|TRBD1
TGTGCCAGCAGCTTGGGCACAGGGGGCAACTATGGCTACACCTTC
CASSLGTGGNYGYTF
>TRBV2|.|TRBJ2-2|.
TGTGCCAGCTATCGTGCCGGGGAGCTGTTTTTT
CASYRAGELFF
>TRBV7-6|.|TRBJ2-1|.
TGTGCCAGCAGCTTAGCCCGGTGGGCTAAGGGGTGGAATGAGCAGTTCTTC
CASSLARWAKGWNEQFF
>TRBV29-1|.|TRBJ1-1|.
TGCAGCATAGGGGAGGCTGAAGCTTTCTTT
CSIGEAEAFF
>TRBV2|.|TRBJ1-1|TRBD1
TGTGCCACCCGACAGGGCCACGAAGCTTTCTTT
CATRQGHEAFF
>TRBV27|.|TRBJ2-7|TRBD2
TGTGCCAGTTTCCCGGGGGGGCGCTCCTACGAGCAGTACTTC
CASFPGGRSYEQYF
>TRBV28|.|TRBJ2-7|TRBD1
TGTGCCAGCAGATCCGGACAGGGACCCCTCGAGCAGTACTTC
CASRSGQGPLEQYF
>TRBV7-2|.|TRBJ1-3|TRBD1
TGTGCCAGCAGCCTTAGATGGACAGGGAGCTCTGGAAACACCATATATTTT
CASSLRWTGSSGNTIYF
>TRBV4-1|.|TRBJ2-2|TRBD2
TGCGCCAGCAGCCCTCCGGCCCTAGCGGGGGCGATTACGAACACCGGGGAGCTGTTTTTT
CASSPPALAGAITNTGELFF
>TRBV16|.|TRBJ2-6|.
TGTGCCAGCAGCCCCCAATCTGGGGCCAACGTCCTGACTTTC
CASSPQSGANVLTF
>TRBV7-2|.|TRBJ1-2|TRBD1
TGTGCCAGCAGCCAGCAACAGGGGTTCGGGGGCTACACCTTC
CASSQQQGFGGYTF
>TRBV19|.|TRBJ1-2|.
TGTGCCAGTGGGGAGGGCTTTTATGGCTACACCTTC
CASGEGFYGYTF
>TRBV6-6|.|TRBJ1-6|TRBD1
TGTGCCAGCAGTCGGGACAGGGTAGGGGCAATTAATAATTCACCCCTCCACTTT
CASSRDRVGAINNSPLHF
>TRBV10-3|.|TRBJ1-3|.
TGTGCCATCAGACGAGGGCAAACTGGAAACACCATATATTTT
CAIRRGQTGNTIYF
>TRBV12-2|.|TRBJ2-7|.
TGTGCAAGTCGGCCCGTAGGAACAACAGAGCAACTCTACGAGCAGTACTTC
CASRPVGTTEQLYEQYF
>TRBV7-9|few|TRBJ1-3|.
TGTGCCAGCAGCTTCCGGGTCCGGAGCTCTGGAAACACCATATATTTT
CASSFRVRSSGNTIYF
>TRBV2|.|TRBJ1-6|TRBD1
TGTGCCAGCACCACCAACAGGGGGGGTTCACCCCTCCACTTT
CASTTNRGGSPLHF
>TRBV18|.|TRBJ2-7|TRBD1
TGTGCCAGCGCTACCGGGACAGGAGGCTCCTACGAGCAGTACTTC
CASATGTGGSYEQYF
>TRBV7-2|few|TRBJ1-2|TRBD1
TGTGCCAGCAGCATCCGACAGGGTTCCTTGGTTGGCTACACCTTC
CASSIRQGSLVGYTF
>TRBV18|.|TRBJ1-2|.
TGTGCCAGCTCACCGACGGGGACAAGCTATGGCTACACCTTC
CASSPTGTSYGYTF
>TRBV12-3/TRBV12-4|.|TRBJ2-3|.
TGTGCCAGCAGCACCCTAACAGATACGCAGTATTTT
CASSTLTDTQYF
>TRBV27|.|TRBJ2-5|.
TGTGCCAGCAGTTCTCAGGGGCCTCAAGAGACCCAGTACTTC
CASSSQGPQETQYF
>TRBV12-3/TRBV12-4|.|TRBJ1-1|.
TGTGCCAGCAGTGGGGGGGGTACTGAAGCTTTCTTT
CASSGGGTEAFF
>TRBV6-5|.|TRBJ2-5|TRBD2
TGTGCCAGCAGTTACTGGGGGGGGTCCCAGTACTTC
CASSYWGGSQYF
>TRBV3-1/TRBV3-2|.|TRBJ1-1|.
TGTGCCAGCTCAACCTCAGGGAACACTGAAGCTTTCTTT
CASSTSGNTEAFF
>TRBV4-1|few|TRBJ2-7|TRBD1
TGCGCCAGCAGCCAAGGGCTGACAGGGATCTCCTACGAGCAGTACTTC
CASSQGLTGISYEQYF
>TRBV5-1|.|TRBJ2-3|TRBD2
TGCGCCAGCAGCTTGGCGGCTAGCGGGGGGGCCGGCGGGCAGTATTTT
CASSLAASGGAGGQYF
>TRBV23-1|.|TRBJ2-5|.
TGCGCCAGCAGTCGGCAATCGGACACACCCACAGAGACCCAGTACTTC
CASSRQSDTPTETQYF
>TRBV7-9|few|TRBJ1-2|.
TGTGCCAGCAGCTCTAGGGAGGGGTCTAACTATGGCTACACCTTC
CASSSREGSNYGYTF
>TRBV15|.|TRBJ1-2|.
TGTGCCACCAGCAGAGCAACAGGGTATGGCTACACCTTC
CATSRATGYGYTF
>TRBV5-1|.|TRBJ2-3|TRBD2
TGCGCCAGCAGCTTGGAGTGGCGGGGGGGCTCTTTCGCAGATACGCAGTATTTT
CASSLEWRGGSFADTQYF
>TRBV2|.|TRBJ2-7|TRBD1
TGTGCCAGCAGTAGTGGACAGGGCCCACGAGGGGAGCAGTACTTC
CASSSGQGPRGEQYF
>TRBV6-5|.|TRBJ1-1|.
TGTGCCAGCAGATCCCCAGGGGTACGGGCTTTCTTT
CASRSPGVRAFF
>TRBV7-7|.|TRBJ2-3|TRBD2
TGTGCTAGCAGCCAGACTAGCGGGGTATGGGATACGCAGTATTTT
CASSQTSGVWDTQYF
>TRBV19|.|TRBJ1-5|TRBD1
TGTGCCAGTAGTAGACAGGGGTATAGCAATCAGCCCCAGCATTTT
CASSRQGYSNQPQHF
>TRBV3-1/TRBV3-2|once|TRBJ1-6|.
TGTGCCAGCAGCCGCTCCTGGGGGGTTTCACCCCTCCACTTT
CASSRSWGVSPLHF
>TRBV3-1/TRBV3-2|.|TRBJ2-3|.
TGTGCCAGCAGCATTGTGGCGGCAGATACGCAGTATTTT
CASSIVAADTQYF
>TRBV6-4|.|TRBJ1-2|.
TGTGCCAGCAGAAGACAGCAGTTTAACTATGGCTACACCTTC
CASRRQQFNYGYTF
>TRBV6-6|once|TRBJ2-5|.
TGTGCCAGCCGGGAAGGGGGTCGGGAGACCCAGTACTTC
CASREGGRETQYF
>TRBV5-4|once|TRBJ2-3|TRBD2
TGTGCCAGCAGCTCAGCGGGGGCCACAGATACGCAGTATTTT
CASSSAGATDTQYF
>TRBV7-2|.|TRBJ2-7|TRBD2
TGTGCCAGCAGCTTAGAACTAGCGGGAAGCTCCTACGAGCAGTACTTC
CASSLELAGSSYEQYF
>TRBV7-8|.|TRBJ2-1|TRBD1
TGTGCCAGCAGCCCGGGACAGACAGTCTTCCATGAGCAGTTCTTC
CASSPGQTVFHEQFF
>TRBV4-2|.|TRBJ2-2|TRBD2
TGTGCCAGCAGCCAAGATCGGAGCGGGGGGGCGGACGGGGAGCTGTTTTTT
CASSQDRSGGADGELFF
>TRBV2|.|TRBJ1-1|.
TGTGCCACTCACAGGGTATTAAGTTATGAAGCTTTCTTT
CATHRVLSYEAFF
>TRBV7-2|.|TRBJ1-1|.
TGTGCCAGCAGCTTGGTAGGGGGGAACACTGAAGCTTTCTTT
CASSLVGGNTEAFF
>TRBV2|.|TRBJ1-3|.
TGTGCCAGCAGCTTTACAGGTCCCTCTGGAAACACCATATATTTT
CASSFTGPSGNTIYF
>TRBV9|few|TRBJ1-5|.
TGTGCCAGCAGCGTAGATGGGGCGGGACAGCCCCAGCATTTT
CASSVDGAGQPQHF
>TRBV19|.|TRBJ2-2|.
TGTGCCAGTAGTATTCCCCCAGACAGCAAGACCGAAACCGGGGAGCTGTTTTTT
CASSIPPDSKTETGELFF
>TRBV19|.|TRBJ2-1|.
TGTGCCAGTAGTATAGAGGGGCAAGGGTACAAGTTCTTC
CASSIEGQGYKFF
>TRBV11-2|.|TRBJ1-1|.
TGTGCCAGCAGCTCCCTTATGAACACTGAAGCTTTCTTT
CASSSLMNTEAFF
>TRBV7-3|.|TRBJ1-2|.
TGTGCCAGCAGCTTAATACCGGGGGATGGCTACACCTTC
CASSLIPGDGYTF
>TRBV5-4|.|TRBJ2-1|TRBD1
TGTGCCTCCCGACCGGGACAGGAAAACAATGAGCAGTTCTTC
CASRPGQENNEQFF
>TRBV19|.|TRBJ2-2|.
TGTGCCAGTAGTATAGTGGGCAGTAACACCGGGGAGCTGTTTTTT
CASSIVGSNTGELFF
>TRBV2|few|TRBJ1-1|.
TGTGCCAGCAGTGTCCTTAACGAGGCTGAAGCTTTCTTT
CASSVLNEAEAFF